This TCR beta chain emerged from a study of T cell repertoires in cytomegalovirus infection. Whole-study context: The study used recently identified HLA-C-restricted and well-studied HLA-B-restricted CMV epitopes. Public TCR beta signatures marked donors with CMV infection and the matching HLA. Study results and limitations: HLA-C-restricted, CMV-specific TCR beta clonotypes were dominant ex vivo. Carriers of CMV plus the relevant HLA were identified by cumulative public TCR beta family frequency.

TCRdb used MiXCR to reprocess the reads, holding one entry per CDR3 protein. The table has about 340,000 distinct CDR3 sequences, about 27% seen once; the top ten hold about 19%. Germline lookup yields CDR1 LGHNT and CDR2 FRNRAP. Trimming cost V 5 bases and J 5 bases; bases outside gene matches: 12. The CDR3 has 15 residues. This clonotype was counted between two and nine times. Its target is not known. This TCR was sampled from a human donor in good health (CMV status not recorded). Some clones in this sample may be carry-over from other donors' samples. Specimen: cultured PBMCs, collected from culture after CMV antigen stimulation. This chain joins TRBV12-5 and TRBJ2-7; TRBD1 agrees at 7 bases. The CDR3 protein is CASGTAFYRGDEQYF. The CDR3 DNA is TGTGCTAGTGGTACAGCCTTTTACAGGGGAGACGAGCAGTACTTC.